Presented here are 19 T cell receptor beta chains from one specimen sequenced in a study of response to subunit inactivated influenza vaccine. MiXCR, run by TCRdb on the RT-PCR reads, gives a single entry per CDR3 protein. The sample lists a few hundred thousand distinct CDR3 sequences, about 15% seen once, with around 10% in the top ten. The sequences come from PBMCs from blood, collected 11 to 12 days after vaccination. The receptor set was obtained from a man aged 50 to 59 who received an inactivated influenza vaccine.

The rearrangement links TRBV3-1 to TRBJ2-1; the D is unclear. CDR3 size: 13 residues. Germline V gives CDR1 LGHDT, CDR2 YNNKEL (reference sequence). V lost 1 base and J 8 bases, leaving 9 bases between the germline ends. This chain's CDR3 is CASSQGYSDEQFF. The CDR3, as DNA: TGTGCCAGCAGCCAAGGCTACTCCGATGAGCAGTTCTTC.

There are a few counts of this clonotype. This CDR3 reads CAGRQGNNEKLFF. Here the CDR3 DNA reads TGTGCCGGTAGACAGGGCAATAATGAAAAACTGTTTTTT. The chain joins TRBV7-9 to TRBJ1-4; 7 nucleotides agree with TRBD1. Germline V gives CDR1 SEHNR, CDR2 FQNEAQ (reference sequence). Trimming removed 11 bases from V and 4 bases from J; junction bases left unmatched: 7. The CDR3 totals 13 residues.

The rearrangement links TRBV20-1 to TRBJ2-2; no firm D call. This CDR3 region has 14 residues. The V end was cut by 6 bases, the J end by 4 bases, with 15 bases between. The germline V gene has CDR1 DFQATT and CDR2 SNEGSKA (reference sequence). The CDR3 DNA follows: TGCAGTGCAACCCATGGGCGGCTCACCGGGGAGCTGTTTTTT. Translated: CSATHGRLTGELFF.

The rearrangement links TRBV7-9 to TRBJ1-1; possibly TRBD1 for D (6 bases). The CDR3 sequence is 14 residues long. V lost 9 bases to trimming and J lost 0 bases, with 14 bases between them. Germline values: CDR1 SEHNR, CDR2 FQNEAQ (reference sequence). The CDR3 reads CASKSGEMNTEAFF. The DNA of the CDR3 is TGTGCCAGTAAATCAGGGGAAATGAACACTGAAGCTTTCTTT.

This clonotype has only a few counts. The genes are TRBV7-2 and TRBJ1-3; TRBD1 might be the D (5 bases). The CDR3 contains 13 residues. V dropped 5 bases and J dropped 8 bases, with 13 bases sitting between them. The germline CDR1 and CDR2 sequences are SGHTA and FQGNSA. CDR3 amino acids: CASSPRTSYTIYF. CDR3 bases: TGTGCCAGCAGCCCACGGACATCTTACACCATATATTTT.

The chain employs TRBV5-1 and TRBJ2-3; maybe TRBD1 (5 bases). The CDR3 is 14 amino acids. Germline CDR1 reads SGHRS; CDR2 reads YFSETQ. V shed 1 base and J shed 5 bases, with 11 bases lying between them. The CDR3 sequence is CASSLLGAQDTQYF. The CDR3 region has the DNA TGCGCCAGCAGCTTGCTAGGGGCGCAAGATACGCAGTATTTT.

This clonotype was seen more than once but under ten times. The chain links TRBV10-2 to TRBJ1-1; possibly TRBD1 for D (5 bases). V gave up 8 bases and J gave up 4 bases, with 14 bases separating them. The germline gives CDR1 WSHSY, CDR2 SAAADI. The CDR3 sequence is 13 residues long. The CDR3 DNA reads TGCGCCAGCTTGGCGGGGGTGGCCACTGAAGCTTTCTTT. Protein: CASLAGVATEAFF.

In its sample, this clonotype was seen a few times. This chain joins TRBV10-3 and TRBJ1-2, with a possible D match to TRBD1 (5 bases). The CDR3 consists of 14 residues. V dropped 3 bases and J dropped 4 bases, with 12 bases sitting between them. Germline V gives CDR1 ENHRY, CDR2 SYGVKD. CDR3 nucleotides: TGTGCCATCAGTGAACCAGGGACGGGCTATGGCTACACCTTC. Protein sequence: CAISEPGTGYGYTF.

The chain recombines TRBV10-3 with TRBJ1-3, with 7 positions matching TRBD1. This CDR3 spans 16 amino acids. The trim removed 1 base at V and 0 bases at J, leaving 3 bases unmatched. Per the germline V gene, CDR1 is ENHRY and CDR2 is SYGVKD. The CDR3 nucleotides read TGTGCCATCAGTGAGTTACAGGGGAACTCTGGAAACACCATATATTTT. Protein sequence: CAISELQGNSGNTIYF.

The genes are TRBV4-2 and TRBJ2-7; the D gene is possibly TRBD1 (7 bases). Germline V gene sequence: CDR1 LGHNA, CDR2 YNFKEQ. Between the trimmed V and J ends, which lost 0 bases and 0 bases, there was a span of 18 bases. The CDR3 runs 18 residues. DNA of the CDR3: TGTGCCAGCAGCCAAGACTGGATCAGGGGGGAACGCTCCTACGAGCAGTACTTC. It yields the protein CASSQDWIRGERSYEQYF.

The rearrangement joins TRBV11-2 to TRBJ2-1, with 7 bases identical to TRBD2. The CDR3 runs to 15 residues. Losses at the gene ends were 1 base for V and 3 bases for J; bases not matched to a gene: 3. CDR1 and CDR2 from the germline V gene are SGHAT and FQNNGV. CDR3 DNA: TGTGCCAGCAGCTTAGCGCGGGGGAGCTACAATGAGCAGTTCTTC. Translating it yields CASSLARGSYNEQFF. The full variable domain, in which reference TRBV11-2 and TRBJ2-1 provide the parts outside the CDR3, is EAGVAQSPRYKIIEKRQSVAFWCNPISGHATLYWYQQILGQGPKLLIQFQNNGVVDDSQLPKDRFSAERLKGVDSTLKIQPAKLEDSAVYLCASSLARGSYNEQFFGPGTRLTVL.

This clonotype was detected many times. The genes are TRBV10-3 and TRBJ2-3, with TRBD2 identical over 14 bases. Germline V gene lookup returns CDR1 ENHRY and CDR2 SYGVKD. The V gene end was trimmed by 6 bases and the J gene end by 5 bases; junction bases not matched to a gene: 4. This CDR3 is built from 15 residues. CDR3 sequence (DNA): TGTGCCATCAGGGGACTAGCGGGAGTTGGAGATACGCAGTATTTT. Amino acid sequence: CAIRGLAGVGDTQYF.

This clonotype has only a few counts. The CDR3 sequence is CASSSGGYTEAFF. Here the CDR3 DNA reads TGCGCCAGCAGTAGTGGGGGCTACACTGAAGCTTTCTTT. The gene calls are TRBV5-1 and TRBJ1-1; TRBD1 is a possible D gene (6 bases). CDR3 length: 13 residues. Trimming removed 5 bases from V and 3 bases from J, with 11 bases in between. CDR1 SGHRS and CDR2 YFSETQ come from the germline V gene.

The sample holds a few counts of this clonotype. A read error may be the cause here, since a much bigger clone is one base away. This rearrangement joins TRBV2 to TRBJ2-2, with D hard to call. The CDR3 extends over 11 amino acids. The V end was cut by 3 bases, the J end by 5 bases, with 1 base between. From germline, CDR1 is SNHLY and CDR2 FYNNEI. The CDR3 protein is CASSETGELFF. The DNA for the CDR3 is TGTGCCAGCAGTGAGACCGGGGAGCTGTTTTTT.

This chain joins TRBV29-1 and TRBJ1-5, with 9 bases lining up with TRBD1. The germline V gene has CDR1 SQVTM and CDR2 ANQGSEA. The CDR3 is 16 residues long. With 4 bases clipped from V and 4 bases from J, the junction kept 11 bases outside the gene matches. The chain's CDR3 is CSVGAEGTGTNQPQHF. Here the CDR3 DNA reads TGCAGCGTTGGAGCGGAGGGGACAGGGACTAATCAGCCCCAGCATTTT.

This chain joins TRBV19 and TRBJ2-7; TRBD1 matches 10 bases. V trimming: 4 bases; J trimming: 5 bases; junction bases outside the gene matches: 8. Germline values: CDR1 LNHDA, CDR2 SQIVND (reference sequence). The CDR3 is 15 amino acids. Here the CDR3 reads CASSTSGQGINEQYF. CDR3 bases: TGTGCCAGTAGTACCTCGGGACAGGGGATCAACGAGCAGTACTTC.

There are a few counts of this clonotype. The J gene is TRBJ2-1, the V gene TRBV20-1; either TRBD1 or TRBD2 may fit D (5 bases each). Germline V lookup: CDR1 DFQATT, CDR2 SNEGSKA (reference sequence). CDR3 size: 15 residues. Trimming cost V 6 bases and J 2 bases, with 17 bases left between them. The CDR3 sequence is CSAPLGVGPYNEQFF. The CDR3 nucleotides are TGCAGTGCCCCCCTGGGGGTCGGCCCCTACAATGAGCAGTTCTTC.

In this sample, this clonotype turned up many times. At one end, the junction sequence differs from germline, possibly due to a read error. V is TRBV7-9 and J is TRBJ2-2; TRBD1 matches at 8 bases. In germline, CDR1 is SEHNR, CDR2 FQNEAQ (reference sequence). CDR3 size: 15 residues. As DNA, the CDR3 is TGCGCCAGCAGCCCCGGACAGGGGAACACCGGGGAGCTGTTTTTT. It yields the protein CASSPGQGNTGELFF. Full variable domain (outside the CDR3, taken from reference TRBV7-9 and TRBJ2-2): DTGVSQNPRHKITKRGQNVTFRCDPISEHNRLYWYRQTLGQGPEFLTYFQNEAQLEKSRLLSDRFSAERPKGSFSTLEIQRTEQGDSAMYLCASSPGQGNTGELFFGEGSRLTVL.

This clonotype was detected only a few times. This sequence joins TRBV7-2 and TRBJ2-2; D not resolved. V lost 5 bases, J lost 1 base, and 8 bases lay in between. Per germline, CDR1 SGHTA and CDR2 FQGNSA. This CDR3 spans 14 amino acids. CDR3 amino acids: CASSVRQNTGELFF. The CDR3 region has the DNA TGTGCCAGCAGCGTAAGACAGAACACCGGGGAGCTGTTTTTT.